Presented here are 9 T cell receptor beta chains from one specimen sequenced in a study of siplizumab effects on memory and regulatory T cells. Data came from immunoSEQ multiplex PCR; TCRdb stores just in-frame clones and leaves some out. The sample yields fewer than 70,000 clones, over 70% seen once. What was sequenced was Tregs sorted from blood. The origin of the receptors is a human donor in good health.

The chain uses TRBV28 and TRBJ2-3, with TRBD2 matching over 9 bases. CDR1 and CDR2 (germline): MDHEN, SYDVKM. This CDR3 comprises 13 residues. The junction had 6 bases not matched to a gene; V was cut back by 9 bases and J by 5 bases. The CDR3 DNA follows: TGTGCCAGTCGATCTAGCGGGATAGATACGCAGTATTTT. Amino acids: CASRSSGIDTQYF.

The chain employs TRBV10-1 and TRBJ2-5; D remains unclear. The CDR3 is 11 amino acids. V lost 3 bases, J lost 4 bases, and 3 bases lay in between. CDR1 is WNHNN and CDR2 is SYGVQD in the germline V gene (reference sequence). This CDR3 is CASSDGETQYF. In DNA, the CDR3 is TGCGCCAGCAGTGATGGAGAGACCCAGTACTTC.

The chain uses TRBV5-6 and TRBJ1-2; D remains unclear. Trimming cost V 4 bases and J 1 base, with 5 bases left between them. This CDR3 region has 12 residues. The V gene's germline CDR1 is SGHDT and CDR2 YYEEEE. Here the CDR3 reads CASSPGNYGYTF. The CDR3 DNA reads TGTGCCAGCAGCCCCGGTAACTATGGCTACACCTTC. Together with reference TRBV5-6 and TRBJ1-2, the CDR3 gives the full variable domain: DAGVTQSPTHLIKTRGQQVTLRCSPKSGHDTVSWYQQALGQGPQFIFQYYEEEERQRGNFPDRFSGHQFPNYSSELNVNALLLGDSALYLCASSPGNYGYTFGSGTRLTVV.

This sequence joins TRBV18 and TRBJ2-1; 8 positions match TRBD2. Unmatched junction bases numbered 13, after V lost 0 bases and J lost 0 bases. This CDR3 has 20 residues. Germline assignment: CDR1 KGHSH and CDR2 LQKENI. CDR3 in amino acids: CASSPPVGAGVEGSYNEQFF. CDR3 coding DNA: TGTGCCAGCTCACCACCGGTTGGAGCGGGAGTGGAGGGCTCCTACAATGAGCAGTTCTTC.

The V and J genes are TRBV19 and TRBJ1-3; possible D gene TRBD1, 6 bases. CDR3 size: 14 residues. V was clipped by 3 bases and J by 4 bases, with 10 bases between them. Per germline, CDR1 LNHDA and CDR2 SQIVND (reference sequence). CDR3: CASSIVRGGNTIYF. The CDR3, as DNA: TGTGCCAGTAGTATTGTCAGGGGAGGAAACACCATATATTTT.

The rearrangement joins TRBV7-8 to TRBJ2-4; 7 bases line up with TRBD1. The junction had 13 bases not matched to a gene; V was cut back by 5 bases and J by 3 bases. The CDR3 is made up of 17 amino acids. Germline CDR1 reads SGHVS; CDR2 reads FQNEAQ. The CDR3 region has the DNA TGTGCCAGCAGCGGACCGGGACAGATTATAGTCAAAAACATTCAGTACTTC. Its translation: CASSGPGQIIVKNIQYF.

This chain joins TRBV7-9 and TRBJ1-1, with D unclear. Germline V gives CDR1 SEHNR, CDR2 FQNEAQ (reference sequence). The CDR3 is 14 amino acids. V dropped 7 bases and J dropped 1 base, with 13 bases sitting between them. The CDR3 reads CASTRTGSNTEAFF. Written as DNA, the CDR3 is TGTGCCAGCACCAGAACGGGGTCGAACACTGAAGCTTTCTTT.

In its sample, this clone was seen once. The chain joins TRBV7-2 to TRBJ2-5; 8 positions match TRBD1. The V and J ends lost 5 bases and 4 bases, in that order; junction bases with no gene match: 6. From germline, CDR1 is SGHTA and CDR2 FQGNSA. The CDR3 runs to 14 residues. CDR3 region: CASSPDRVRETQYF. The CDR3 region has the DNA TGTGCCAGCAGCCCGGACAGGGTACGAGAGACCCAGTACTTC.

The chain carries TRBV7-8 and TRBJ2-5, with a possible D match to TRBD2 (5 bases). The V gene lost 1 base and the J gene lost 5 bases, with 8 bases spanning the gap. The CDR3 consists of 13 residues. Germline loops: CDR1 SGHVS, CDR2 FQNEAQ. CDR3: CASSLGWEETQYF. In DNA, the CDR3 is TGTGCCAGCAGCTTAGGGTGGGAGGAGACCCAGTACTTC.